The 21 T cell receptor beta chains given below trace back to one sample, sequenced in a study of blood T cell repertoires in COVID-19. Sequencing was performed with immunoSEQ multiplex PCR; in TCRdb, only in-frame clones are kept and a portion is missing. This table has fewer than 90,000 clones, over 75% appearing once. Sequencing was done on a sample of peripheral blood. Receptors originate from a man aged 50-59 years with acute or convalescent COVID-19.

The J gene is TRBJ2-3, the V gene TRBV4-2; 11 bases map to TRBD2. The CDR3 spans 17 residues. CDR1 and CDR2 (germline): LGHNA, YNFKEQ. V dropped 4 bases and J dropped 6; count of bases not matched to a gene: 12. DNA of the CDR3: TGTGCCAGCAGCCGAAGTAGCGGGAGGGGGGAATTGGATACGCAGTATTTT. Amino acids: CASSRSSGRGELDTQYF.

The chain recombines TRBV7-2 with TRBJ2-1, with D tentatively TRBD2 (7 bases). This CDR3 is built from 12 residues. Germline V lookup: CDR1 SGHTA, CDR2 FQGNSA. V was trimmed by 8 bases and J by 10 bases, leaving 15 bases between them. CDR3 loop: CASQGRGAEQFF. The CDR3 bases are TGTGCCAGCCAGGGCCGGGGGGCCGAGCAGTTCTTC.

The V gene is TRBV29-1, the J gene TRBJ1-2, with 7 bases lining up with TRBD1. The trim removed 2 bases at V and 0 bases at J, leaving 12 bases unmatched. Per germline, CDR1 SQVTM and CDR2 ANQGSEA. This CDR3 is 17 amino acids long. CDR3 sequence reads: CSVETGKTGLSNYGYTF. The CDR3 DNA reads TGCAGCGTTGAAACGGGAAAGACAGGGTTGTCTAACTATGGCTACACCTTC.

V usage is TRBV30 and J usage is TRBJ2-2, with D tentatively TRBD1 (6 bases). Germline V gene lookup returns CDR1 GTSNPN and CDR2 SVGIG (reference sequence). The ends were cut back, 1 base at V and 0 bases at J, with 6 bases in the middle. This CDR3 comprises 14 residues. The CDR3 region has the DNA TGTGCCTGGAGTGGGGGGCCGAACACCGGGGAGCTGTTTTTT. This encodes CAWSGGPNTGELFF.

This chain joins TRBV19 and TRBJ2-5, with D perhaps TRBD1 (6 bases). Trimming cost V 4 bases and J 5 bases, with 17 bases left between them. CDR1 and CDR2 (germline): LNHDA, SQIVND (reference sequence). The CDR3 length is 15 residues. DNA for the CDR3: TGTGCCAGTAGTAGTCCCCAGCTCCAGGGGGAGACCCAGTACTTC. Encoded protein: CASSSPQLQGETQYF. Looking up the rest from reference TRBV19 and TRBJ2-5 gives the full variable domain: DGGITQSPKYLFRKEGQNVTLSCEQNLNHDAMYWYRQDPGQGLRLIYYSQIVNDFQKGDIAEGYSVSREKKESFPLTVTSAQKNPTAFYLCASSSPQLQGETQYFGPGTRLLVL.

This clone has only a few counts. The chain has TRBV5-1 and TRBJ1-1, with 10 nucleotides matching TRBD1. From germline, CDR1 is SGHRS and CDR2 YFSETQ. V lost 2 bases, J lost 7 bases, and 5 bases stayed unmatched. The CDR3 sequence is 14 residues long. The CDR3 reads CASSLGTGVNEAFF. The CDR3 DNA reads TGCGCCAGCAGCTTAGGGACAGGGGTTAATGAAGCTTTCTTT.

The V gene is TRBV3-1 (or the pseudogene TRBV3-2), the J gene TRBJ2-4; D ambiguous. The CDR3 extends over 14 amino acids. Germline CDR1 reads LGHDT; CDR2 reads YNNKEL (reference sequence). V was clipped by 5 bases and J by 1 base, with 9 bases between them. CDR3 nucleotides: TGTGCCAGCAGCTCAAGCACGGCCAAAAACATTCAGTACTTC. Protein product: CASSSSTAKNIQYF.

The chain is built from TRBV5-1 and TRBJ2-2, with D perhaps matching TRBD1 (6 bases). The CDR3 has 17 amino acids. V was trimmed by 4 bases and J by 1 base, leaving 17 bases between them. Looked up from germline, CDR1 is SGHRS and CDR2 is YFSETQ. The CDR3 DNA is TGCGCCAGCAGCCCCAACCCGCTCAGGGGGAACACCGGGGAGCTGTTTTTT. Residues: CASSPNPLRGNTGELFF.

The chain has TRBV6-2 or TRBV6-3 and TRBJ2-1, with D possibly matching TRBD1 (6 bases). The ends were cut back, 4 bases at V and 0 bases at J, with 13 bases in the middle. Per germline, CDR1 MNHEY and CDR2 SVGEGT. The CDR3 has 16 amino acids. CDR3 sequence reads: CASSFNRVGSYNEQFF. The CDR3 DNA follows: TGTGCCAGCAGTTTCAACAGGGTAGGCTCCTACAATGAGCAGTTCTTC.

This chain uses TRBV15 with TRBJ1-2, with 9 bases fitting TRBD1. After removal of 1 base from V and 6 bases from J, the junction contained 12 bases not matched to a gene. Germline V gives CDR1 LNHNV, CDR2 YYDKDF (reference sequence). This CDR3 contains 17 residues. In DNA form, the CDR3 reads TGTGCCACCAGCAGAGGGGACAGGGTCGGTGCAGGCGATGGCTACACCTTC. Amino acid sequence: CATSRGDRVGAGDGYTF.

The genes are TRBV29-1 and TRBJ2-6; a possible D gene is TRBD1 (6 bases). This CDR3 region has 16 residues. Per the germline V gene, CDR1 is SQVTM and CDR2 is ANQGSEA. Trimming stripped 0 bases from V and 0 bases from J, with 9 bases between. CDR3 region: CSVEDTGISGANVLTF. The CDR3 DNA follows: TGCAGCGTTGAAGACACAGGGATCTCTGGGGCCAACGTCCTGACTTTC. Based on the CDR3 plus reference TRBV29-1 and TRBJ2-6, the full variable domain is SAVISQKPSRDICQRGTSLTIQCQVDSQVTMMFWYRQQPGQSLTLIATANQGSEATYESGFVIDKFPISRPNLTFSTLTVSNMSPEDSSIYLCSVEDTGISGANVLTFGAGSRLTVL.

This clone has just a few counts. The chain links TRBV19 to TRBJ2-1, with a possible D match to TRBD2 (6 bases). The CDR3 runs to 18 residues. Per the germline V gene, CDR1 is LNHDA and CDR2 is SQIVND (reference sequence). Trimming cost V 4 bases and J 6 bases, with 25 bases left between them. CDR3 loop: CASSTPRGRRAVGNEQFF. Here the CDR3 DNA reads TGTGCCAGTAGTACGCCCCGAGGAAGGAGGGCCGTAGGCAATGAGCAGTTCTTC. The full variable domain, in which reference TRBV19 and TRBJ2-1 provide the parts outside the CDR3, is DGGITQSPKYLFRKEGQNVTLSCEQNLNHDAMYWYRQDPGQGLRLIYYSQIVNDFQKGDIAEGYSVSREKKESFPLTVTSAQKNPTAFYLCASSTPRGRRAVGNEQFFGPGTRLTVL.

This chain links TRBV28 with TRBJ2-4; D might be TRBD2 (5 bases). Germline lookup yields CDR1 MDHEN and CDR2 SYDVKM. The CDR3 extends over 14 amino acids. Trimming left V 11 bases short and J 4 bases short, with 18 bases between. CDR3 sequence (DNA): TGTGCCTGCCGAGGGCCCTTAGGGAAAAACATTCAGTACTTC. Its protein is CACRGPLGKNIQYF.

The V and J genes are TRBV7-8 and TRBJ2-1, with TRBD2 matching over 10 bases. Germline V gives CDR1 SGHVS, CDR2 FQNEAQ. After removal of 2 bases from V and 7 bases from J, the junction contained 8 bases not matched to a gene. There are 16 residues in the CDR3. The CDR3 here is CASSLLPGLASNEQFF. CDR3 nucleotides: TGTGCCAGCAGCTTACTACCGGGACTAGCGTCGAATGAGCAGTTCTTC.

The chain has TRBV4-3 and TRBJ2-5; 10 bases map to TRBD2. V trimming: 4 bases; J trimming: 1 base; junction bases outside the gene matches: 6. The CDR3 spans 16 residues. Looked up from germline, CDR1 is LGHNA and CDR2 is YSLEER. The CDR3 DNA follows: TGCGCCAGCAGCCCCATGCTAGCGGGAGCCCAAGAGACCCAGTACTTC. Amino acids: CASSPMLAGAQETQYF.

V and J are TRBV24-1 and TRBJ2-1; perhaps TRBD2 as D (6 bases). The V and J ends lost 12 bases and 6 bases respectively, with 17 bases between them. The CDR3 covers 13 residues. Germline-derived CDR1 and CDR2 are KGHDR and SFDVKD. CDR3 residues: CASGDSIINEQFF. CDR3 DNA: TGTGCCTCGGGGGACTCTATTATCAATGAGCAGTTCTTC.

The chain uses TRBV7-3 and TRBJ2-3; 15 bases agree with TRBD2. Trimming cost V 4 bases and J 5 bases; bases outside gene matches: 13. This CDR3 spans 19 amino acids. The germline gives CDR1 SGHTA, CDR2 FQGTGA. The CDR3 protein is CASSSGLAGGPSQKDTQYF. The CDR3 nucleotides read TGTGCCAGCAGCTCCGGACTAGCGGGGGGGCCGTCCCAAAAAGATACGCAGTATTTT.

The chain uses TRBV27 and TRBJ2-1; 13 bases align to TRBD2. The CDR3 runs to 15 residues. V lost 5 bases to trimming and J lost 5 bases; unmatched junction nucleotides: 3. Germline loops: CDR1 MNHEY, CDR2 SMNVEV (reference sequence). DNA of the CDR3: TGTGCCAGCAGTCTCGGGACTAGCGGGAACAATGAGCAGTTCTTC. The encoded protein is CASSLGTSGNNEQFF.

This clone was counted only a few times. This chain links TRBV6-2 or TRBV6-3 with TRBJ2-5, with TRBD1 matching over 10 bases. This CDR3 is built from 15 residues. Looked up from germline, CDR1 is MNHEY and CDR2 is SVGEGT. The J segment lost 1 base and the V segment lost 6 bases, leaving 5 bases of the junction unmatched. The CDR3 DNA reads as TGTGCCAGCAGCCGAGGACAGGGGGTCCAAGAGACCCAGTACTTC. This sequence encodes CASSRGQGVQETQYF.

The chain joins TRBV19 to TRBJ1-2; TRBD1 is a possible D gene (5 bases). This CDR3 spans 17 amino acids. Germline V gene lookup returns CDR1 LNHDA and CDR2 SQIVND (reference sequence). Trimming cost V 6 bases and J 3 bases, with 23 bases left between them. This chain's CDR3 is CASSPQGRTGHYYGYTF. CDR3 in DNA: TGTGCCAGTAGCCCGCAGGGCAGAACCGGACATTACTATGGCTACACCTTC. Combining the CDR3 with reference TRBV19 and TRBJ1-2 gives the whole variable domain DGGITQSPKYLFRKEGQNVTLSCEQNLNHDAMYWYRQDPGQGLRLIYYSQIVNDFQKGDIAEGYSVSREKKESFPLTVTSAQKNPTAFYLCASSPQGRTGHYYGYTFGSGTRLTVV.

The CDR3 spells CASSPLSGSWYNEQFF. The CDR3 DNA reads as TGTGCCAGCAGCCCCTTGAGCGGGAGTTGGTACAATGAGCAGTTCTTC. The chain links TRBV7-6 to TRBJ2-1, with TRBD2 matching 8 bases. Trimming cost V 5 bases and J 4 bases; bases outside gene matches: 10. The CDR3 runs to 16 residues. The germline CDR1 and CDR2 sequences are SGHVS and FNYEAQ.